This entry lists 6 T cell receptor beta chains sequenced from one sample in a study of Ad26.COV2.S vaccination and SARS-CoV-2 variants. Treatment described: around 19 received Ad26.COV2.S at low or high dose, single or two shots; 5 received placebo; per-sample allocation not given. After the first vaccine or placebo injection, samples were drawn on day 63. Sequencing was performed with immunoSEQ multiplex PCR; in TCRdb, only in-frame clones are kept and a portion is missing. The data contain under 500,000 clones, approximately 92% of them singletons. The sample consisted of peripheral blood, taken in a trial of Ad26.COV2.S vaccine versus placebo. The source is a person aged 18 to 65 who received the Ad26.COV2.S COVID-19 vaccine or a placebo.

V gene TRBV29-1 combines with J gene TRBJ2-7; D gene ambiguous. Germline V CDR1 and CDR2: SQVTM, ANQGSEA. The CDR3 loop spans 13 amino acids. Trimming pared 6 bases from V and 0 bases from J, leaving 12 bases between. The DNA of the CDR3 is TGCAGCGTGGGCAGGCTATACTCCTACGAGCAGTACTTC. It yields the protein CSVGRLYSYEQYF.

This chain connects TRBV5-6 to TRBJ1-5, with D hard to call. The V gene lost 4 bases and the J gene lost 4 bases, with 12 bases spanning the gap. This CDR3 comprises 14 residues. Germline CDR1 reads SGHDT; CDR2 reads YYEEEE. In nucleotides, the CDR3 is TGTGCCAGCAGCCGATTAGGAAGGAATCAGCCCCAGCATTTT. It encodes CASSRLGRNQPQHF.

The genes are TRBV2 and TRBJ2-7; 7 bases align to TRBD1. Trimming cost V 5 bases and J 6 bases; bases outside gene matches: 7. CDR1 and CDR2 (germline): SNHLY, FYNNEI. The CDR3 totals 13 residues. The CDR3: CASSTTGSAEQYF. The DNA of the CDR3 is TGTGCCAGCAGTACGACAGGGTCAGCCGAGCAGTACTTC.

This chain links TRBV19 with TRBJ1-4, with 7 bases lining up with TRBD1. The CDR3 covers 14 residues. The trim removed 3 bases at V and 8 bases at J, leaving 6 bases unmatched. Germline CDR1 LNHDA, CDR2 SQIVND (reference sequence). The CDR3 coding sequence is TGTGCCAGTAGTATGGAGACAGGGCGGGAAAAACTGTTTTTT. Amino acids: CASSMETGREKLFF.

The chain uses TRBV21-1 and TRBJ1-5. TRBV21-1 is described as a pseudogene. CDR3 length: 14 residues. The CDR3 nucleotides are TGTGCCAGCAGCAAACGGTCGGGATCGCAGCCCCAGCATTTT. Its translation is CASSKRSGSQPQHF.

This sequence joins TRBV19 and TRBJ2-6; 8 bases align to TRBD1. V lost 5 bases and J lost 2; bases outside the gene matches: 8. The CDR3 sequence is 17 residues long. CDR1 and CDR2 from the germline V gene are LNHDA and SQIVND (reference sequence). The CDR3 loop is CASSGQGVLTGANVLTF. The CDR3 DNA is TGTGCCAGTAGTGGACAGGGTGTCCTCACTGGGGCCAACGTCCTGACTTTC.